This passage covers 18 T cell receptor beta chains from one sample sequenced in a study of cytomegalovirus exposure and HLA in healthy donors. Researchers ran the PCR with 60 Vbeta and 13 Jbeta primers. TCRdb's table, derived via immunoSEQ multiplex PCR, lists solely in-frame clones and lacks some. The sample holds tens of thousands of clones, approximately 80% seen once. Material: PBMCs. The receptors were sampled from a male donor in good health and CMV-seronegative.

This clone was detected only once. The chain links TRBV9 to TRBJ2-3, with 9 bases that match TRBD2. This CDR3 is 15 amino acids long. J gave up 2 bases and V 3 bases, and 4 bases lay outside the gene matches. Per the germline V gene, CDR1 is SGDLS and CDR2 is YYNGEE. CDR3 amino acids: CASSASSGVTDTQYF. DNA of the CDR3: TGTGCCAGCAGCGCCTCTAGCGGGGTCACAGATACGCAGTATTTT.

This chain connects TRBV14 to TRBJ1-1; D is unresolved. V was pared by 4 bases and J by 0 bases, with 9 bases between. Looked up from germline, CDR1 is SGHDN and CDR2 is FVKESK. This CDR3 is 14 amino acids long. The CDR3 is CASSPLGLNTEAFF. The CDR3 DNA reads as TGTGCCAGCAGCCCCCTTGGCCTGAACACTGAAGCTTTCTTT.

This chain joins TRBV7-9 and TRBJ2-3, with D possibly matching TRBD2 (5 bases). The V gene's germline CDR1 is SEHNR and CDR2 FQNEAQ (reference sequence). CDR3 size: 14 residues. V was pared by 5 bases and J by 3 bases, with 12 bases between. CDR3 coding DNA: TGTGCCAGCAGCCTAGGACTGATGACAGATACGCAGTATTTT. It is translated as CASSLGLMTDTQYF.

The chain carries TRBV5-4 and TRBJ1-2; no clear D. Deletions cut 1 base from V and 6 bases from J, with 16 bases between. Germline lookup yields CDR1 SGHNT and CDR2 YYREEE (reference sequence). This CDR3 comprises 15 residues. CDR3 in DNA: TGTGCCAGCAGCTTGCCTCGAGGCGAAAAGGATGGCTACACCTTC. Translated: CASSLPRGEKDGYTF.

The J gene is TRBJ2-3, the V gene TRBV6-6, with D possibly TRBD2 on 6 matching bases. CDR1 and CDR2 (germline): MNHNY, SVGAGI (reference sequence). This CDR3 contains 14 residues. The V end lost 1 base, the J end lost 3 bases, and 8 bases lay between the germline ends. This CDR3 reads CASSYWAGTDTQYF. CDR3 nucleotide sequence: TGTGCCAGCAGTTACTGGGCGGGGACAGATACGCAGTATTTT.

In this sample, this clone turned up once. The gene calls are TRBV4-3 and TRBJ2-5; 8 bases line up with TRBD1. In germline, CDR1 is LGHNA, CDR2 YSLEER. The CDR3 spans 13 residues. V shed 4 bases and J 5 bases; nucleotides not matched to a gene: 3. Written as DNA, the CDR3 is TGCGCCAGCAGCCGACAGGGGAGGGAGACCCAGTACTTC. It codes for CASSRQGRETQYF.

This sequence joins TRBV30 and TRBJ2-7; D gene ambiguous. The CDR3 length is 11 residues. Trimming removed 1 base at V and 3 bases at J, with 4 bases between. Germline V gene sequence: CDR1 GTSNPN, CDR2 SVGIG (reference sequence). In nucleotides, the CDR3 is TGTGCCTGGAGTGGTATCTACGAGCAGTACTTC. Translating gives CAWSGIYEQYF. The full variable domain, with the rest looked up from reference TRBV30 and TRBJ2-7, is SQTIHQWPATLVQPVGSPLSLECTVEGTSNPNLYWYRQAAGRGLQLLFYSVGIGQISSEVPQNLSASRPQDRQFILSSKKLLLSDSGFYLCAWSGIYEQYFGPGTRLTVT.

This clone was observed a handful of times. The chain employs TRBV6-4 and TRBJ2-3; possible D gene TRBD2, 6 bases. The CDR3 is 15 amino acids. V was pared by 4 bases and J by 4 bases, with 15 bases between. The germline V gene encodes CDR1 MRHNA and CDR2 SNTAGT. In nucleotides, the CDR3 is TGTGCCAGCAGTGCCTCGACGGGCGGGGCAGATACGCAGTATTTT. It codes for CASSASTGGADTQYF.

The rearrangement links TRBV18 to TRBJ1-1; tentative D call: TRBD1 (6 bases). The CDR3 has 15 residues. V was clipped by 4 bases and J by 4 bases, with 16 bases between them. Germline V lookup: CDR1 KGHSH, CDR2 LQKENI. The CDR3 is CASSQASGAPTEAFF. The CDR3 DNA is TGTGCCAGCTCACAAGCTTCAGGGGCGCCCACTGAAGCTTTCTTT. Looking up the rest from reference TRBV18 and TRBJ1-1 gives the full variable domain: NAGVMQNPRHLVRRRGQEARLRCSPMKGHSHVYWYRQLPEEGLKFMVYLQKENIIDESGMPKERFSAEFPKEGPSILRIQQVVRGDSAAYFCASSQASGAPTEAFFGQGTRLTVV.

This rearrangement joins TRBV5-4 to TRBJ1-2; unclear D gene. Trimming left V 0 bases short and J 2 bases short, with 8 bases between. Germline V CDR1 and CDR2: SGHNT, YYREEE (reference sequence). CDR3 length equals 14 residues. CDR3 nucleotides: TGTGCCAGCAGCTTGGAGACAAACAACTATGGCTACACCTTC. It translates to CASSLETNNYGYTF.

This chain's CDR3 is CASSAHPNQPQHF. Written as DNA, the CDR3 is TGTGCCAGCAGCGCACACCCCAATCAGCCCCAGCATTTT. V and J are TRBV9 and TRBJ1-5; D is unclear. The CDR3 runs 13 residues. Germline V gives CDR1 SGDLS, CDR2 YYNGEE. V was pared by 3 bases and J by 3 bases, with 7 bases between.

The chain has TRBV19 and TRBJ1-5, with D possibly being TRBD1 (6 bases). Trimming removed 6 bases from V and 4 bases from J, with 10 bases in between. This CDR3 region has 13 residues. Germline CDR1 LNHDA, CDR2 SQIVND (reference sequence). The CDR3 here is CASSGQMNQPQHF. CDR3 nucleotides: TGTGCCAGTAGCGGACAGATGAATCAGCCCCAGCATTTT.

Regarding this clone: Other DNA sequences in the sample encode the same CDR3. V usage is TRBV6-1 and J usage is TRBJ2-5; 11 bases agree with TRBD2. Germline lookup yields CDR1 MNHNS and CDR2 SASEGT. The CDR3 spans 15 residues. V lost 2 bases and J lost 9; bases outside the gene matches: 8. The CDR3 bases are TGTGCCAGCAGTGAAAGTGGACTAGCGGGCCAAGCCCAGTACTTC. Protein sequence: CASSESGLAGQAQYF.

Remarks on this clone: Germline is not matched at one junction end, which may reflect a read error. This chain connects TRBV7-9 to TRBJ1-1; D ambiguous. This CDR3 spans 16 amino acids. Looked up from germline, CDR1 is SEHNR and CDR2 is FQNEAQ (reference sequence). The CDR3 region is CSSSLPDAGANTEAFF. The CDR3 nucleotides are TGTTCCAGCAGCTTACCCGACGCGGGTGCGAACACTGAAGCTTTCTTT. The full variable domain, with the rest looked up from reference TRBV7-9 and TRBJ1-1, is DTGVSQNPRHKITKRGQNVTFRCDPISEHNRLYWYRQTLGQGPEFLTYFQNEAQLEKSRLLSDRFSAERPKGSFSTLEIQRTEQGDSAMYLCSSSLPDAGANTEAFFGQGTRLTVV.

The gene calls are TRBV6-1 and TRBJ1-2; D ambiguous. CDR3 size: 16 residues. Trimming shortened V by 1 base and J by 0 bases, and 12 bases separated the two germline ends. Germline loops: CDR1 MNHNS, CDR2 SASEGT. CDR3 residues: CASSEGIGLANYGYTF. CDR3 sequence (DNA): TGTGCCAGCAGTGAAGGAATCGGTTTAGCTAACTATGGCTACACCTTC.

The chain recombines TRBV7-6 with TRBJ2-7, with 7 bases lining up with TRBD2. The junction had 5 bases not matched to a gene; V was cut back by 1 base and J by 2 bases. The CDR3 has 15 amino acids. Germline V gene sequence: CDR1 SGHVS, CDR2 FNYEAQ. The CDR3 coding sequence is TGTGCCAGCAGCTTAGGGGACTACCACACCTACGAGCAGTACTTC. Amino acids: CASSLGDYHTYEQYF.

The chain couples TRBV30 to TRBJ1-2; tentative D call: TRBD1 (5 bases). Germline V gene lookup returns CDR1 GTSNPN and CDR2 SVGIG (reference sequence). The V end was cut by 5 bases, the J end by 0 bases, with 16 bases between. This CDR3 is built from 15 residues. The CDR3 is CAWLRQSYSNYGYTF. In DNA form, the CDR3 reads TGTGCCTGGCTCCGACAGTCCTATTCTAACTATGGCTACACCTTC.

The CDR3, as DNA: TGTGCCAGCAGCTTTCAAGGACTAGCTCAAGAGACCCAGTACTTC. It encodes CASSFQGLAQETQYF. The chain joins TRBV7-2 to TRBJ2-5, with 8 nucleotides matching TRBD2. The V and J ends lost 3 bases and 2 bases, in that order; junction bases with no gene match: 5. There are 15 residues in the CDR3. Looked up from germline, CDR1 is SGHTA and CDR2 is FQGNSA.